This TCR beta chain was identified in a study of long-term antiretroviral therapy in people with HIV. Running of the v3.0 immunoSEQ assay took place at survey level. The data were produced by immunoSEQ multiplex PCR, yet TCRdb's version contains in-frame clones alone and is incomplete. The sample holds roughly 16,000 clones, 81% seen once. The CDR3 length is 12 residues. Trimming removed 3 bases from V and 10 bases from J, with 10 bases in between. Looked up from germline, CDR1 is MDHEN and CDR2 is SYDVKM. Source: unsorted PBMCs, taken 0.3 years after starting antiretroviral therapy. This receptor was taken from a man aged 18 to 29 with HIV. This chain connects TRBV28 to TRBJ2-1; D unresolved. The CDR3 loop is CASSFAGYEQFF. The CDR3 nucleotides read TGTGCCAGCAGTTTTGCCGGGTACGAGCAGTTCTTC.